This TCR beta chain was captured by sequencing in a study of shared clonotypes between healthy human individuals (dated by TCRdb to 2020 to 2022). Describing the broader study: Three men and a couple of women, aged 18 to 49 years, made up the cohort. To estimate repertoire size and how much clonotype sharing occurs between individuals, the study deeply sequenced the blood TCR repertoires of 5 or 6 healthy adults. For each donor, CD4 naive and CD4 memory were each given three plates, CD8 naive was given two plates, and CD8 memory was given one plate. To increase sequencing depth and limit assay-specific biases, TCR repertoire library preparation and sequencing were carried out by different laboratories using diverse techniques. Each donor's leukapheresis produced roughly between roughly 0.9 and 9 billion PBMCs.

CD8 naive samples were obtained by positive selection for CCR7 among CD45RO-negative cells, yielding a CD45RA+CCR7+ population from which TemRA cells were excluded. The donors were healthy, HIV-negative adults with no recently reported acute infections or vaccinations. Every donor was a Caucasian adult living in Nashville, Tennessee, USA. After blood collection by leukapheresis, PBMCs were isolated using Ficoll-Histopaque density gradient centrifugation and then cryopreserved in the vapor phase of liquid nitrogen. Analytical flow cytometry was used to check the purity and quantity of each magnetically sorted T cell population. Genomic DNA was isolated from each sorted fraction and quantified by UV absorbance on a Nanodrop 2000c. In the case of this clone: Its antigen specificity is not known. Base qualities are not recorded, but no much larger clone differs from it by a single base.

Using the deep immunoSEQ assay, TCR CDR3 regions were amplified from genomic DNA by multiplex PCR. Extracted genomic DNA from each cell subset was distributed evenly across all wells of several immunoSEQ 96-well plates, and each plate was treated as a replicate. For sorted subsets, approximately 210 ng of genomic DNA, equivalent to around 29,000 T cell genomes, went into each replicate PCR. Purified libraries were measured with a Qubit 3.0 fluorometer, size-checked on a Bioanalyzer 2100, and measured again with the KAPA Library Quantification kit. Every immunoSEQ 96-well plate was sequenced on a dedicated single-read 150-cycle Illumina NextSeq 550 flow cell. Under the source paper's analysis protocol: The immunoSEQ output contained only junctional sequences without quality scores, so filtering could not match that applied to full-length reads. To assign V/J genes and CDR3, sequences were annotated using PyIR, a Python wrapper for IgBLAST v1.9, with IMGT germline references. Reads with weak V/J assignments (E-value above 1e-6), missing CDR3, stop codons, out-of-frame junctions, or ambiguous translated residues were removed. V3J clonotypes were defined as sequences sharing an identical inferred V gene, J gene, and CDR3 amino acid sequence. Percentage overlap between repertoires was computed as shared unique clonotypes divided by the size of the smaller repertoire. RTK rarefaction, the Chao1 estimator, and Recon v2.1 estimates of unobserved clonotypes were used to assess repertoire richness. OLGA was used to compute generation probabilities for all TCRbeta clonotypes that the gDNA method yielded from a handful of donors. Not all clones reach the TCRdb copy of this immuneACCESS table, which keeps in-frame sequences only. Checked studies attribute under half of the gap to unresolved V genes and leave the rest unexplained. The V and J calls and clone size come from that table; D and trimming were worked out from the DNA. The table for this sample lists about 2.2 million clones; around 95% of them were counted only once. Of the sample, around 1.7% is held by the ten largest clones.

The research as a whole found: Naive subsets generally had larger estimated clonotype richness than memory subsets did. Across a handful of donors, around 5% of naive CD4, approximately 4% of naive CD8, around 2.1% of memory CD4, and under 0.45% of memory CD8 clonotypes were shared. Only blood was sampled, and tissue TCR repertoires likely differ from those in blood. Higher generation probabilities were observed for clonotypes shared by all four sorted-subset donors than for non-shared clonotypes. Because the study included only a small number of donors, the genetic and exposure-history diversity represented was limited. Based on pairwise subsampling, the degree of clonotype sharing among donors was expected to be affected by sequencing depth. Even with the large sequencing depth, rarefaction of the sorted-subset datasets indicated that sequencing was incomplete.

The trim is 4 bases for V and 9 bases for J, with a gap of 16 bases between the germline ends. The germline V gene encodes CDR1 SGHDT and CDR2 YYEEEE. Spanning cysteine to phenylalanine, the CDR3 consists of 13 amino acids. The DNA shown is the 39-base CDR3, in frame from base 1. The clonotype was recovered from a man younger than 35 in good health. Some clones in this sample may be carry-over from other donors' samples. The source material was naive CD8+ T cells from PBMCs. The sample's cell subset or site label is to be understood as: CD45RA+CCR7+. The rearrangement combines TRBV5-6 with TRBJ2-5; the D call is possibly TRBD1 or TRBD2, each sharing 5 bases. CDR3 loop: CASSPGTLRAQYF. The nucleotide sequence reads as follows: TGTGCCAGCAGCCCCGGGACGTTGCGAGCCCAGTACTTC.